This TCR beta chain was found in a study of cytomegalovirus exposure and HLA in healthy donors. This clone was observed a few times. The PCR employed 60 Vbeta primers together with 13 Jbeta primers. Measured with immunoSEQ multiplex PCR; TCRdb has only the in-frame clones, and not every one. Of some 65,000 clones listed, less than 70% are singletons. The CDR3 totals 15 residues. Germline V gives CDR1 MNHEY, CDR2 SVGAGI. Trimming stripped 0 bases from V and 2 bases from J, with 10 bases between. V gene TRBV6-5 combines with J gene TRBJ1-2; a weak D match, TRBD1 (5 bases). The TCR sequence derives from a man aged 25-45 years in good health and CMV-seronegative. The specimen was PBMCs. This CDR3 reads CASSYSAGLNYGYTF. CDR3 nucleotide sequence: TGTGCCAGCAGTTACTCGGCAGGGCTAAACTATGGCTACACCTTC.